These T cell receptor beta chains were read from a single sample in a study of T cells in Graves' hyperthyroidism and ophthalmopathy. TCRdb ran MiXCR on the multiplex PCR reads and lists one entry per CDR3 protein. The sample has 600,000 to 800,000 distinct CDR3 sequences; roughly 32% are singletons. Sequenced input: blood. Source of these receptors: a woman aged 40 to 50 with Graves' hyperthyroidism. Each CDR3 is given without its conserved first and last residue.

>TRBJ1-6|TRBV10-1
ATSAGMDSPLH
>TRBJ1-2|TRBV2
ARMEGRRYGYT
>TRBJ1-5|TRBV7-9
ASSLTQDPYNQPQH
>TRBJ2-5|TRBV25-1
ASSATLVAGGPQETQY
>TRBJ2-5|TRBV7-6
ASSLIYKSQETQY
>TRBJ1-3|TRBV19
ASSMQISGNTIY
>TRBJ1-3|TRBV7-2
ASSFRGGGYGNTIY
>TRBJ2-2|TRBV11-2
ASSFRIGGNTGELF
>TRBJ1-2|TRBV7-2
ASSLDPGERGYT
>TRBJ1-3|TRBV4-3
ASSQENSRNTIY
>TRBJ1-5|TRBV19
ASTRTGGTQPQH
>TRBJ2-7|TRBV7-2
ASSSPGQGWYEQY
>TRBJ1-2|TRBV10-3
AIRQLYGYT
>TRBJ1-1|TRBV18
ASSPHRGPI
>TRBJ1-2|TRBV7-2
ASSFGGRDYGYT
>TRBJ2-2|TRBV6-5
ASSRESGELF
>TRBJ2-7|TRBV7-3
ASSQLDLNEQY
>TRBJ2-7|TRBV11-2
ASSSIRDRDSYEQY
>TRBJ2-7|TRBV2
ASSPALAGEEQY
>TRBJ1-6|TRBV7-9
ASSLKGVLNSPLH
>TRBJ2-2|TRBV19
ASSIFNPGRGQTGELF
>TRBJ1-1|TRBV9
ASGVGDRTEAF
>TRBJ2-2|TRBV7-3
ASSPTTRARELF
>TRBJ2-3|TRBV20-1
SARLAGITDTQY
>TRBJ1-1|TRBV12-3/TRBV12-4
ASGLQGAGTEAF
>TRBJ1-2|TRBV10-3
AIRPYSNYGYT
>TRBJ1-2|TRBV12-3/TRBV12-4
ASSLGPRQRPRYT
>TRBJ2-7|TRBV20-1
SARGTSGSYEQY
>TRBJ1-2|TRBV11-2
ASSFSQGGDGYT
>TRBJ1-1|TRBV6-5
ASSYSIGAEAF
>TRBJ1-6|TRBV28
ASRKRTDYNSPLH
>TRBJ2-6|TRBV10-3
AISGRGGDGANVLT
>TRBJ1-2|TRBV6-5
ASSSTYYGYT
>TRBJ2-4|TRBV7-2
ASSFGNLAKNIQY
>TRBJ1-3|TRBV2
ASSGLGPGNTIY
>TRBJ2-5|TRBV20-1
SARGPSETQY
>TRBJ1-6|TRBV7-2
ASGGDRALH
>TRBJ2-5|TRBV12-3/TRBV12-4
ASSLVGSGGLPETQY
>TRBJ2-5|TRBV5-1
ASSLPSGETQY
>TRBJ1-2|TRBV12-3/TRBV12-4
ASRQGFYGYT
>TRBJ1-6|TRBV11-2
ASSLETVYSPLH
>TRBJ2-2|TRBV20-1
SARRDTGRPGELF
>TRBJ1-2|TRBV5-4
ASSLGPGGEGYT
>TRBJ1-3|TRBV20-1
SASTGPSSGNTIY
>TRBJ2-5|TRBV6-5
ASGYRPRETQY
>TRBJ1-1|TRBV20-1
SASGQGAGAF
>TRBJ1-6|TRBV7-9
ASSTAQMNSPLH
>TRBJ1-1|TRBV7-2
ASSLPGTVAEAF
>TRBJ1-1|TRBV12-5
ASGLVQEEGTEAF
>TRBJ2-3|TRBV7-3
ASSSSGPTDTQY
>TRBJ1-2|TRBV29-1
SAGQGMGYGYT
>TRBJ1-3|TRBV4-3
ASSQALSSGNTIY